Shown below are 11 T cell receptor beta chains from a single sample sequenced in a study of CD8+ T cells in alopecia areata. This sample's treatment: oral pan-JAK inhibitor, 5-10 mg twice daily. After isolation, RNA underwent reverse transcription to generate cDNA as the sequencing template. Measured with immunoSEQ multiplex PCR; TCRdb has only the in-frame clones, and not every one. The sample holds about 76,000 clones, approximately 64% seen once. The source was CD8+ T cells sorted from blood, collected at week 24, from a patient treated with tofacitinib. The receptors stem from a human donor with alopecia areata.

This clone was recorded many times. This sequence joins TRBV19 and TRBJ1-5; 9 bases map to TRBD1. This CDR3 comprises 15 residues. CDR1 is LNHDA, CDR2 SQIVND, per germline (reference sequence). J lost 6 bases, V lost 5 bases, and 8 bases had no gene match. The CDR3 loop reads CASSHPGQGIQPQHF. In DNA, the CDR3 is TGTGCCAGTAGTCACCCGGGACAGGGTATTCAGCCCCAGCATTTT.

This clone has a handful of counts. CDR3 nucleotides: TGCGCCAGCAGCTTGTCCGGCTACAATGAGCAGTTCTTC. This encodes CASSLSGYNEQFF. This chain links TRBV5-1 with TRBJ2-1; no clear D gene. This CDR3 contains 13 residues. CDR1 is SGHRS and CDR2 is YFSETQ in the germline V gene. V gave up 1 base and J gave up 3 bases, with 5 bases separating them.

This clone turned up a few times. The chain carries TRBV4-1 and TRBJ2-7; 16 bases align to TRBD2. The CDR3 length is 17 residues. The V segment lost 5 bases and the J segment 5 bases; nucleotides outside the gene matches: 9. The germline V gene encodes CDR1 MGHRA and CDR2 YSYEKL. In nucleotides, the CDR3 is TGCGCCAGCAGCTCCGCGGGACTAGCGGGAGGGCCGAACGAGCAGTACTTC. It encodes CASSSAGLAGGPNEQYF.

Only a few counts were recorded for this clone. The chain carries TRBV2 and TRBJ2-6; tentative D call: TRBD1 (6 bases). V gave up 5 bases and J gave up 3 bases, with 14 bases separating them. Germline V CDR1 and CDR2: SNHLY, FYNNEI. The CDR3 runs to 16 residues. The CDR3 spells CASSYSLTGGANVLTF. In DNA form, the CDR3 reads TGTGCCAGCAGTTACTCGTTGACAGGTGGGGCCAACGTCCTGACTTTC.

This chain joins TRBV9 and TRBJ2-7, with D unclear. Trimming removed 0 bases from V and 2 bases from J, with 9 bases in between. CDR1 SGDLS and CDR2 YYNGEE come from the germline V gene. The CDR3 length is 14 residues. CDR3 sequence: CASSVGNLPYEQYF. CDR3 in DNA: TGTGCCAGCAGCGTAGGAAACTTACCCTACGAGCAGTACTTC.

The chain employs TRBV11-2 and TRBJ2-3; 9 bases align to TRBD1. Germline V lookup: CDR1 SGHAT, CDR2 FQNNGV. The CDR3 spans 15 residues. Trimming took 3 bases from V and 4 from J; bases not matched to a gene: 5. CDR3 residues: CASSFMTGGADTQYF. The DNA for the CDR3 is TGTGCCAGCAGCTTTATGACAGGGGGAGCAGATACGCAGTATTTT.

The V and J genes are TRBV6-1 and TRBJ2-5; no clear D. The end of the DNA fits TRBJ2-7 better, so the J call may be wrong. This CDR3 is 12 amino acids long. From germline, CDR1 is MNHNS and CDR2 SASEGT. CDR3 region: CAARTGFGEQYF. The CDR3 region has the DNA TGTGCCGCCAGGACGGGTTTTGGCGAGCAGTACTTC.

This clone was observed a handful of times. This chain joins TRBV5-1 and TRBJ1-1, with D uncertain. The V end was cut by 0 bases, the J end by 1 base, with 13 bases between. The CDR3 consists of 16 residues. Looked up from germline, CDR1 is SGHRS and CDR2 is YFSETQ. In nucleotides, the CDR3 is TGCGCCAGCAGCTTGGAGAAGCGGGAGGCGAACACTGAAGCTTTCTTT. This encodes CASSLEKREANTEAFF.

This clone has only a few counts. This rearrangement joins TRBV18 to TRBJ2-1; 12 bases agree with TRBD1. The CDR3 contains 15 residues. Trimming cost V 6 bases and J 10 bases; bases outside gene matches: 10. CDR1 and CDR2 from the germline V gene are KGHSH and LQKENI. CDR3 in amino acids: CASSSGTGGSREQFF. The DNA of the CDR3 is TGTGCCAGCTCGTCCGGGACAGGGGGCTCTCGGGAGCAGTTCTTC.

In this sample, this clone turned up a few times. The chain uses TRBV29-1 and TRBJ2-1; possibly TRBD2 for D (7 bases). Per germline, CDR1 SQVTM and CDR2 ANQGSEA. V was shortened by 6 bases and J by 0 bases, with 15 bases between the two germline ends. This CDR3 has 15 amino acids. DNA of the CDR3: TGCAGCGTAGTTTGGGAGGGGGGCTCCTACAATGAGCAGTTCTTC. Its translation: CSVVWEGGSYNEQFF.

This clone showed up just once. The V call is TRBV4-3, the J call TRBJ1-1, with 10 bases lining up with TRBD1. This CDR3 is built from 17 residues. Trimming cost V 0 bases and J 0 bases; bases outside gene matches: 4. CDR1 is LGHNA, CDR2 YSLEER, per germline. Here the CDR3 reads CASSQDKGTGVNTEAFF. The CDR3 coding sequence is TGCGCCAGCAGCCAAGACAAAGGGACAGGGGTGAACACTGAAGCTTTCTTT.